Each of the 8 T cell receptor beta chains below was sequenced from the same sample in a study of early T cells in non-severe SARS-CoV-2 infection. TCRdb fed the 5' RACE reads into MiXCR, producing one record per CDR3 protein. The sample includes under 60,000 distinct CDR3 sequences, roughly 13% of them seen just once. Sequences were obtained from whole blood. These TCRs come from an adult who was a healthcare worker with PCR-confirmed SARS-CoV-2 infection or an uninfected control (not recorded which).

V usage is TRBV7-3 and J usage is TRBJ2-2, with a tentative D call TRBD2 (5 bases). The V end lost 5 bases, the J end lost 2 bases, and 12 bases lay between the germline ends. Germline values: CDR1 SGHTA, CDR2 FQGTGA. CDR3 length equals 15 residues. The CDR3 coding sequence is TGTGCCAGCAGCGCCAGGACTGCAAACACCGGGGAGCTGTTTTTT. It translates to CASSARTANTGELFF. The entire variable domain, with the rest obtained from reference TRBV7-3 and TRBJ2-2, is as follows: GAGVSQTPSNKVTEKGKYVELRCDPISGHTALYWYRQSLGQGPEFLIYFQGTGAADDSGLPNDRFFAVRPEGSVSTLKIQRTERGDSAVYLCASSARTANTGELFFGEGSRLTVL.

This clonotype turned up a few times. This chain links TRBV19 with TRBJ1-2; possible D gene TRBD1, 5 bases. Trimming pared 9 bases from V and 4 bases from J, leaving 12 bases between. The CDR3 covers 12 residues. Germline V gene sequence: CDR1 LNHDA, CDR2 SQIVND (reference sequence). The CDR3 bases are TGTGCCAGCTCCAGGGTTGGCTATGGCTACACCTTC. Protein: CASSRVGYGYTF.

This clonotype has a count of ten or more. The chain carries TRBV3-1 and TRBJ1-1, with a possible D match to TRBD1 (6 bases). V was trimmed by 4 bases and J by 3 bases, leaving 12 bases between them. The CDR3 totals 14 residues. Germline V CDR1 and CDR2: LGHDT, YNNKEL (reference sequence). This CDR3 reads CASSPVGGHTEAFF. The CDR3 DNA follows: TGTGCCAGCAGCCCGGTGGGGGGCCACACTGAAGCTTTCTTT.

Comment on this clonotype: One end of the junction varies from germline; a read error may be responsible. The chain links TRBV11-2 to TRBJ2-4; possibly TRBD2 for D (5 bases). The CDR3 has 13 residues. Per the germline V gene, CDR1 is SGHAT and CDR2 is FQNNGV. The CDR3 spells CASSFPGMGFAHF. The CDR3 DNA reads TGTGCCAGCAGCTTCCCCGGGATGGGGTTTGCGCACTTC.

This clonotype was seen ten or more times. The V gene is TRBV27, the J gene TRBJ1-6, with a weak D call TRBD1 (5 bases). Germline lookup yields CDR1 MNHEY and CDR2 SMNVEV (reference sequence). This CDR3 has 14 residues. V lost 6 bases and J 3 bases, leaving 9 bases between the germline ends. CDR3 loop: CASSDSGYNSPLHF. CDR3 coding DNA: TGTGCCAGCAGCGACAGCGGCTATAATTCACCCCTCCACTTT.

This clonotype showed up just a few times. The junction shows a germline mismatch at one end, possibly a read error. This chain links TRBV29-1 with TRBJ2-5, with 11 bases fitting TRBD1. CDR1 is SQVTM and CDR2 is ANQGSEA in the germline V gene. The CDR3 is 15 amino acids. The DNA of the CDR3 is TGCAGCGTGGAAGGGGACAGGGGGTACCAAGAGACCCAGTACTTC. Its translation is CSVEGDRGYQETQYF.

About this clonotype: A much larger clone sits a single nucleotide away, making a read error possible. The V call is TRBV6-1, the J call TRBJ1-1; D perhaps matches TRBD1 (5 bases). The CDR3 length is 14 residues. Trimming stripped 10 bases from V and 4 bases from J, with 19 bases between. CDR1 is MNHNS, CDR2 SASEGT, per germline. The CDR3 sequence is CANRLPTGVTEAFF. The CDR3 nucleotides are TGTGCCAACAGGCTCCCGACGGGGGTCACTGAAGCTTTCTTT.

This clonotype was seen more than once but under ten times. The chain joins TRBV18 to TRBJ1-1; D unclear. The CDR3 has 15 residues. Trimming left V 4 bases short and J 5 bases short, with 17 bases between. Germline lookup yields CDR1 KGHSH and CDR2 LQKENI. This chain's CDR3 is CASSRSYVGETEAFF. In nucleotides, the CDR3 is TGTGCCAGCTCACGGTCTTATGTTGGGGAAACTGAAGCTTTCTTT.